The present entry profiles one TCR beta chain with its context. Its matching antigen is unknown. This record belongs to a study of CD8+ T cells in alopecia areata. Study-wide points: Patients shared TCRs less clearly than mice did, possibly for HLA-related reasons.

As the sequencing template, cDNA was produced by extracting RNA and reverse transcribing it. The repertoire was sequenced with immunoSEQ multiplex PCR; TCRdb's copy has only in-frame clones and lacks some. The sample holds approximately 120,000 clones, less than 50% seen once. Peripheral blood and lesional scalp punch biopsies came from alopecia areata patients. Germline V gene lookup returns CDR1 MNHEY and CDR2 SMNVEV (reference sequence). CDR3 length: 15 amino acids. With 5 bases removed from V and 0 bases from J, the gap between germline ends came to 13 bases. This sequence was found in a human donor with alopecia areata. J is TRBJ1-2 and V is TRBV27; weak D call: TRBD1 (5 bases). Material: NKG2D-low CD8+ T cells sorted from blood. This CDR3 is CASSPTRQPNYGYTF. DNA of the CDR3: TGTGCCAGCAGTCCCACCCGACAGCCTAACTATGGCTACACCTTC.